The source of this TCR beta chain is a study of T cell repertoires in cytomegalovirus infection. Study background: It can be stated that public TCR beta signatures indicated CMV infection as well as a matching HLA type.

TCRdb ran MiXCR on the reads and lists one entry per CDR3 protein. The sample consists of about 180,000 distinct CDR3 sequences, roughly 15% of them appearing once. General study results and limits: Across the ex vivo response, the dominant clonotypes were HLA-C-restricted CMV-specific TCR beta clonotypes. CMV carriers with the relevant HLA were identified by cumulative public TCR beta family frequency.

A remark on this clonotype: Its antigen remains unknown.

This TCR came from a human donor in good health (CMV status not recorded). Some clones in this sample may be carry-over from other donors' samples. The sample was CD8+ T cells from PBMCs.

The DNA of the CDR3 is TGTGCCAGCTCCCCCCAGAGAGTTAAGCCCTACGAGCAGTACTTC. This codes for CASSPQRVKPYEQYF. This chain links TRBV27 with TRBJ2-7; D remains unclear. This CDR3 spans 15 amino acids. Germline V lookup: CDR1 MNHEY, CDR2 SMNVEV (reference sequence). Trimming pared 8 bases from V and 2 bases from J, leaving 19 bases between.